What follows are 6 T cell receptor beta chains derived from one specimen sequenced in a study of blood T cell repertoires in COVID-19. Measured with immunoSEQ multiplex PCR; TCRdb has only the in-frame clones, and not every one. The sample includes hundreds of thousands of clones, approximately 82% seen only once; the top ten take around 1.8%. Sample: peripheral blood. Receptors originate from a woman older than 75 with acute or convalescent COVID-19.

J is TRBJ2-3 and V is TRBV3-1 (or the pseudogene TRBV3-2), with 7 bases identical to TRBD2. The CDR3 length is 14 residues. Germline V lookup: CDR1 LGHDT, CDR2 YNNKEL (reference sequence). Losses at the gene ends were 10 bases for V and 4 bases for J; bases not matched to a gene: 11. The CDR3 loop is CATSWRELADTQYF. As DNA, the CDR3 is TGTGCCACGAGCTGGCGGGAGCTTGCAGATACGCAGTATTTT.

J is TRBJ1-1 and V is TRBV4-2, with 10 bases that match TRBD1. The germline gives CDR1 LGHNA, CDR2 YNFKEQ. The CDR3 consists of 15 residues. With 4 bases clipped from V and 3 bases from J, the junction kept 5 bases outside the gene matches. The CDR3 protein is CASSPRTGGDTEAFF. In nucleotides, the CDR3 is TGTGCCAGCAGCCCCCGGACAGGGGGGGACACTGAAGCTTTCTTT.

This clone was observed a few times. The CDR3 sequence: CATSRKGVGNQPQHF. The CDR3, as DNA: TGTGCCACCAGCAGAAAGGGGGTGGGCAATCAGCCCCAGCATTTT. The chain links TRBV15 to TRBJ1-5; possibly TRBD1 for D (6 bases). V shed 2 bases and J shed 2 bases, with 10 bases lying between them. Germline-derived CDR1 and CDR2 are LNHNV and YYDKDF (reference sequence). The CDR3 has 15 amino acids.

The chain combines TRBV2 with TRBJ2-1; 14 bases line up with TRBD2. Germline-derived CDR1 and CDR2 are SNHLY and FYNNEI. The CDR3 covers 16 residues. With V trimmed by 6 bases and J by 6 bases, 7 bases remained unmatched. The CDR3 DNA reads as TGTGCCAGCAGGTTGCAGGGGACTAGCGGGAGCAATGAGCAGTTCTTC. Its translation is CASRLQGTSGSNEQFF.

The V call is TRBV19, the J call TRBJ1-1; TRBD1 is a possible D gene (5 bases). Per the germline V gene, CDR1 is LNHDA and CDR2 is SQIVND (reference sequence). With 1 base removed from V and 7 bases from J, the gap between germline ends came to 16 bases. CDR3 size: 15 residues. CDR3 in DNA: TGTGCCAGTAGTATAGGACAGACACGTGGTGGTGAAGCTTTCTTT. As protein: CASSIGQTRGGEAFF.

The chain has TRBV5-1 and TRBJ1-1, with D tentatively TRBD1 (6 bases). V was pared by 0 bases and J by 4 bases, with 16 bases between. Germline-derived CDR1 and CDR2 are SGHRS and YFSETQ. The CDR3 is 16 amino acids. The CDR3 region is CASSLEGGEIVTEAFF. In DNA, the CDR3 is TGCGCCAGCAGCTTGGAAGGGGGTGAAATTGTCACTGAAGCTTTCTTT.